The 26 T cell receptor beta chains given below trace back to one sample, sequenced in a study of Ad26.COV2.S vaccination and SARS-CoV-2 variants. The assay was immunoSEQ multiplex PCR, and TCRdb's table has in-frame clones only and misses some. Among hundreds of thousands of clones, about 90% were seen once, and the ten largest hold about 3.9%. Material: peripheral blood, obtained after recovery from COVID-19. Receptors originate from a human donor who had recovered from COVID-19.

This clone was counted once. The chain joins TRBV5-1 to TRBJ1-1; D is ambiguous. Germline CDR1 is SGHRS and CDR2 is YFSETQ. Trimming cost V 0 bases and J 8 bases, with 14 bases left between them. This CDR3 has 14 residues. This CDR3 is CASSLEGSHPEAFF. CDR3 nucleotides: TGCGCCAGCAGCTTGGAGGGCAGTCACCCAGAAGCTTTCTTT.

The chain has TRBV14 and TRBJ2-1; tentative D call: TRBD2 (5 bases). Trimming shortened V by 0 bases and J by 13 bases, and 16 bases separated the two germline ends. The CDR3 is 14 amino acids. From germline, CDR1 is SGHDN and CDR2 FVKESK. This CDR3 is CASSQDSAGGIQFF. For the CDR3, the DNA is TGTGCCAGCAGCCAAGATAGCGCCGGAGGAATTCAGTTCTTC. Together with reference TRBV14 and TRBJ2-1, the CDR3 gives the full variable domain: EAGVTQFPSHSVIEKGQTVTLRCDPISGHDNLYWYRRVMGKEIKFLLHFVKESKQDESGMPNNRFLAERTGGTYSTLKVQPAELEDSGVYFCASSQDSAGGIQFFGPGTRLTVL.

The V and J genes are TRBV9 and TRBJ1-3; D is undetermined. The germline CDR1 and CDR2 sequences are SGDLS and YYNGEE. Trimming left V 0 bases short and J 0 bases short, with 10 bases between. The CDR3 is made up of 16 amino acids. The DNA of the CDR3 is TGTGCCAGCAGCGTAGGGGGAACTATCTCTGGAAACACCATATATTTT. Residues: CASSVGGTISGNTIYF.

This chain's CDR3 is CASTPHPAGYTF. Written as DNA, the CDR3 is TGTGCCAGCACCCCACATCCGGCCGGCTACACCTTC. The V call is TRBV2, the J call TRBJ1-2; D is unclear. V lost 7 bases, J lost 8 bases, and 14 bases lay in between. CDR1 is SNHLY, CDR2 FYNNEI, per germline. The CDR3 covers 12 residues.

The chain is built from TRBV27 and TRBJ2-1, with 11 bases identical to TRBD2. V shed 5 bases, J shed 4 bases, and the junction held 7 bases outside the gene matches. The V gene's germline CDR1 is MNHEY and CDR2 SMNVEV (reference sequence). This CDR3 is 16 amino acids long. The CDR3 is CASSPPTSGGYNEQFF. CDR3 DNA sequence: TGTGCCAGCAGTCCACCCACTAGCGGGGGATACAATGAGCAGTTCTTC.

The chain recombines TRBV19 with TRBJ1-3, with unresolved D. This CDR3 has 13 amino acids. The V end was cut by 4 bases, the J end by 7 bases, with 11 bases between. Germline V gene data show CDR1 as LNHDA and CDR2 as SQIVND (reference sequence). CDR3 nucleotides: TGTGCCAGTAGTACCCCCAGTAGGAACACCATATATTTT. Its protein product is CASSTPSRNTIYF.

CDR3 nucleotide sequence: TGTGCCAGTAGTTTACGTACTGCCAATGAAAAACTGTTTTTT. This codes for CASSLRTANEKLFF. The chain uses TRBV19 and TRBJ1-4; no clear D gene. V was shortened by 5 bases and J by 5 bases, with 12 bases between the two germline ends. CDR3 length equals 14 residues. Germline V gene sequence: CDR1 LNHDA, CDR2 SQIVND (reference sequence).

The rearrangement links TRBV9 to TRBJ2-3; D call uncertain. Germline CDR1 reads SGDLS; CDR2 reads YYNGEE. This CDR3 is built from 16 residues. Trimming cost V 4 bases and J 0 bases, with 15 bases left between them. The CDR3 coding sequence is TGTGCCAGCAGCCCGGACGGCTTACCTAGCACAGATACGCAGTATTTT. Amino acids: CASSPDGLPSTDTQYF.

The table lists this clone with a count of one. The chain is built from TRBV19 and TRBJ1-5, with D possibly matching TRBD1 (6 bases). Germline CDR1 reads LNHDA; CDR2 reads SQIVND (reference sequence). This CDR3 is built from 15 residues. The V gene lost 7 bases and the J gene lost 8 bases, with 21 bases spanning the gap. The CDR3 region has the DNA TGTGCCAGTACCGGGACATGGAACCCGCCGGAGCCCCAGCATTTT. It specifies CASTGTWNPPEPQHF. The whole variable domain, filled in from reference TRBV19 and TRBJ1-5, reads DGGITQSPKYLFRKEGQNVTLSCEQNLNHDAMYWYRQDPGQGLRLIYYSQIVNDFQKGDIAEGYSVSREKKESFPLTVTSAQKNPTAFYLCASTGTWNPPEPQHFGDGTRLSIL.

V gene TRBV27 combines with J gene TRBJ2-7, with unresolved D. Trimming cost V 3 bases and J 5 bases, with 17 bases left between them. The CDR3 extends over 15 amino acids. From germline, CDR1 is MNHEY and CDR2 SMNVEV (reference sequence). For the CDR3, the DNA is TGTGCCAGCAGTTTCGTAGCCGACCCGAGGCACGAGCAGTACTTC. Amino acids: CASSFVADPRHEQYF.

Remarks on this clone: The sample contains more than one DNA sequence encoding this CDR3. In nucleotides, the CDR3 is TGTGCCAGCTCACCTAGCGGGGGAAGCACAGATACGCAGTATTTT. It is translated as CASSPSGGSTDTQYF. The J gene is TRBJ2-3, the V gene TRBV18; 9 bases are a match to TRBD2. Germline CDR1 KGHSH, CDR2 LQKENI. The CDR3 length is 15 residues. The V gene end was trimmed by 3 bases and the J gene end by 0 bases; junction bases not matched to a gene: 1.

V is TRBV4-1 and J is TRBJ1-5; D is ambiguous. The CDR3 is 16 amino acids. V was shortened by 0 bases and J by 9 bases, with 18 bases between the two germline ends. Germline CDR1 MGHRA, CDR2 YSYEKL. CDR3: CASSQESGRMVGPQHF. The CDR3 DNA reads as TGCGCCAGCAGCCAAGAGAGTGGCAGAATGGTGGGGCCCCAGCATTTT.

The chain carries TRBV9 and TRBJ2-2; 7 bases agree with TRBD2. This CDR3 is 15 amino acids long. CDR1 is SGDLS and CDR2 is YYNGEE in the germline V gene. The V and J ends lost 3 bases and 5 bases, in that order; junction bases with no gene match: 7. Written as DNA, the CDR3 is TGTGCCAGCAGCGAGGTAGCGGGCGCTACCGGGGAGCTGTTTTTT. Encoded protein: CASSEVAGATGELFF.

The rearrangement uses TRBV5-4 and TRBJ1-2; D ambiguous. V lost 6 bases to trimming and J lost 6 bases, with 9 bases between them. The CDR3 loop spans 11 amino acids. Germline CDR1 SGHNT, CDR2 YYREEE (reference sequence). CDR3 protein: CASKREDGYTF. In DNA, the CDR3 is TGTGCCAGCAAGAGAGAAGATGGCTACACCTTC.

The chain combines TRBV12-3 or TRBV12-4 with TRBJ2-6; unclear D gene. Deletions cut 3 bases from V and 4 bases from J, with 4 bases between. The CDR3 is 13 residues long. CDR3 residues: CASSLAGANVLTF. The CDR3 DNA reads as TGTGCCAGCAGTTTGGCCGGGGCCAACGTCCTGACTTTC.

This chain links TRBV15 with TRBJ1-2; D unresolved. CDR3 length: 14 residues. Trimming removed 5 bases at V and 4 bases at J, with 14 bases between. CDR1 and CDR2 from the germline V gene are LNHNV and YYDKDF (reference sequence). The CDR3 DNA reads TGTGCCACCAGCCTCGGAGGTACGGGCTATGGCTACACCTTC. Translating it yields CATSLGGTGYGYTF.

This sequence joins TRBV7-2 and TRBJ1-3; D is ambiguous. The length of the CDR3 is 13 residues. Between the trimmed V and J ends, which lost 4 bases and 4 bases, there was a span of 8 bases. Per germline, CDR1 SGHTA and CDR2 FQGNSA. The chain's CDR3 is CASSSSDGNTIYF. CDR3 coding DNA: TGTGCCAGCAGCTCCAGCGACGGAAACACCATATATTTT.

The chain couples TRBV6-2 or TRBV6-3 to TRBJ1-2, with 7 positions matching TRBD1. Germline assignment: CDR1 MNHEY and CDR2 SVGEGT. The CDR3 runs 17 residues. Trimming removed 4 bases from V and 3 bases from J; junction bases left unmatched: 14. In nucleotides, the CDR3 is TGTGCCAGCAGTTCCCCCCAGAGGGGGCTCATTCACTATGGCTACACCTTC. As protein: CASSSPQRGLIHYGYTF.

In regard to this clone: The sample carries other DNA sequences with the same CDR3. V usage is TRBV6-2 or TRBV6-3 and J usage is TRBJ2-7; no clear D. Trimming left V 4 bases short and J 3 bases short, with 4 bases between. The CDR3 is made up of 11 amino acids. The germline gives CDR1 MNHEY, CDR2 SVGEGT. The CDR3 region has the DNA TGTGCCAGCAGTTTTAGCTACGAGCAGTACTTC. It yields the protein CASSFSYEQYF.

This clone was seen only once. V usage is TRBV10-3 and J usage is TRBJ1-2, with D possibly TRBD1 on 5 matching bases. V lost 6 bases and J lost 4, with 15 bases in between. Per germline, CDR1 ENHRY and CDR2 SYGVKD. The CDR3 totals 14 residues. CDR3 sequence reads: CAIRNPTASYGYTF. The CDR3 nucleotides read TGTGCCATCAGGAACCCGACAGCCTCCTATGGCTACACCTTC.

The rearrangement uses TRBV6-4 and TRBJ2-3, with D possibly being TRBD1 or TRBD2 (6 bases each). This CDR3 spans 15 amino acids. Germline V CDR1 and CDR2: MRHNA, SNTAGT. V lost 4 bases and J 4 bases, leaving 15 bases between the germline ends. CDR3 amino acids: CASSAFGGSSDTQYF. The CDR3 DNA sequence: TGTGCCAGCAGTGCGTTCGGGGGCTCCTCAGATACGCAGTATTTT.

This sequence joins TRBV20-1 and TRBJ2-7; unclear D gene. This CDR3 has 14 residues. V lost 3 bases to trimming and J lost 1 base, with 13 bases between them. CDR1 and CDR2 (germline): DFQATT, SNEGSKA (reference sequence). CDR3: CSASSADFSYEQYF. The CDR3 nucleotides read TGCAGTGCTAGTTCCGCAGACTTTTCCTACGAGCAGTACTTC.

The V call is TRBV27, the J call TRBJ2-7, with TRBD1 matching over 11 bases. The CDR3 runs to 17 residues. Germline V lookup: CDR1 MNHEY, CDR2 SMNVEV (reference sequence). Losses at the gene ends were 3 bases for V and 3 bases for J; bases not matched to a gene: 10. The chain's CDR3 is CASSFTDRGRGYYEQYF. Here the CDR3 DNA reads TGTGCCAGCAGTTTCACGGACAGGGGGCGCGGATACTACGAGCAGTACTTC.

This chain joins TRBV27 and TRBJ1-6; no clear D gene. CDR3 length equals 16 residues. V dropped 4 bases and J dropped 10 bases, with 20 bases sitting between them. CDR1 and CDR2 (germline): MNHEY, SMNVEV (reference sequence). The CDR3 DNA reads TGTGCCAGCAGTTCTACGCAGGAATTTTGGGGATCACCCCTCCACTTT. Protein: CASSSTQEFWGSPLHF.

The V call is TRBV7-2, the J call TRBJ2-3; D ambiguous. The CDR3 covers 14 residues. The V end lost 5 bases, the J end lost 8 bases, and 17 bases lay between the germline ends. In germline, CDR1 is SGHTA, CDR2 FQGNSA. The CDR3 DNA is TGTGCCAGCAGCCCGGATCACCCGGTGGGTACGCAGTATTTT. Translating gives CASSPDHPVGTQYF. Drawing the rest from reference TRBV7-2 and TRBJ2-3, the complete variable domain is GAGVSQSPSNKVTEKGKDVELRCDPISGHTALYWYRQSLGQGLEFLIYFQGNSAPDKSGLPSDRFSAERTGGSVSTLTIQRTQQEDSAVYLCASSPDHPVGTQYFGPGTRLTVL.

J is TRBJ2-7 and V is TRBV7-2, with 8 bases identical to TRBD1. Germline V CDR1 and CDR2: SGHTA, FQGNSA. The CDR3 extends over 16 amino acids. V trimming: 1 base; J trimming: 5 bases; junction bases outside the gene matches: 10. The CDR3 DNA reads TGTGCCAGCAGCTTAGGGTTTCTTAGACAGGGGCACGAGCAGTACTTC. As protein: CASSLGFLRQGHEQYF.